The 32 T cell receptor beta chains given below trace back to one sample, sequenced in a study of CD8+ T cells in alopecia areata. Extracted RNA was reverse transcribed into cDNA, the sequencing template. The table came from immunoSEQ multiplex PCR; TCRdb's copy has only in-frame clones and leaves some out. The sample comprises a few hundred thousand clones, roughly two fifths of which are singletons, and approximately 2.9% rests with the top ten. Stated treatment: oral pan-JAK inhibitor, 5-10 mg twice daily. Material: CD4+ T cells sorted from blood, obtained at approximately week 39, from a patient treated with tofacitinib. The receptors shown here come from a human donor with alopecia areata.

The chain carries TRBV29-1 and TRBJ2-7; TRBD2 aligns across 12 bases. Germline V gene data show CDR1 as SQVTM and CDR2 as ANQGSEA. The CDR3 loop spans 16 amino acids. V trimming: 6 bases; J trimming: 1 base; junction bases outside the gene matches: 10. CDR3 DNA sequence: TGCAGCGTGAAAGGACTAGCGGGATTCCTTTCCTACGAGCAGTACTTC. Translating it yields CSVKGLAGFLSYEQYF.

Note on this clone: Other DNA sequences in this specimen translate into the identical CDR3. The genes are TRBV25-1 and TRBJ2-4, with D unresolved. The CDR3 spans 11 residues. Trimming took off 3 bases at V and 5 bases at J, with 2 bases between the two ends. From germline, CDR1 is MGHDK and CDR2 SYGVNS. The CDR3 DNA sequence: TGTGCCAGCAGTGAGGAAAACATTCAGTACTTC. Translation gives CASSEENIQYF.

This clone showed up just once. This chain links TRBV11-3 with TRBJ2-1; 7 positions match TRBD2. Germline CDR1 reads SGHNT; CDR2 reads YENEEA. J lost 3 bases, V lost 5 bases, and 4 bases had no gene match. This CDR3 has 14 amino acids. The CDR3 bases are TGTGCCAGCAGCCGTCTAGCGGACTACAATGAGCAGTTCTTC. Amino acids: CASSRLADYNEQFF.

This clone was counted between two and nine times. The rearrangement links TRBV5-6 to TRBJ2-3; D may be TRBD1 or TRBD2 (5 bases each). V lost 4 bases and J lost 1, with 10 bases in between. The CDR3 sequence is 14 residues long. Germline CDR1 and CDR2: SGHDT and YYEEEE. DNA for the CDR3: TGTGCCAGCAGCCCGGGACCGCGCACAGATACGCAGTATTTT. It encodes CASSPGPRTDTQYF.

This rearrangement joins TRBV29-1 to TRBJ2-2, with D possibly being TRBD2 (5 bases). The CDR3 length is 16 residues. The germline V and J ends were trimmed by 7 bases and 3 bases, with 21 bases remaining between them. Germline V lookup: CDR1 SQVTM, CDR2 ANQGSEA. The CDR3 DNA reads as TGCAGCGCCTCTGAGAGGGAAGGATTTTACACCGGGGAGCTGTTTTTT. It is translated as CSASEREGFYTGELFF.

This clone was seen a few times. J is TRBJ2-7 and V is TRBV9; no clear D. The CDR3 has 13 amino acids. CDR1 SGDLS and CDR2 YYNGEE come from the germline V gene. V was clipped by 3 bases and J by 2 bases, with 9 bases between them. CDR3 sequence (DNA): TGTGCCAGCAGCGCGTCAGAGGCCTACGAGCAGTACTTC. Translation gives CASSASEAYEQYF.

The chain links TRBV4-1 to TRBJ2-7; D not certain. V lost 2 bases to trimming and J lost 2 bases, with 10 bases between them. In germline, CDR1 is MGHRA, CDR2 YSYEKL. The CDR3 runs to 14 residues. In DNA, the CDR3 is TGCGCCAGCAGCCAACCCCATACTACCTACGAGCAGTACTTC. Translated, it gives CASSQPHTTYEQYF.

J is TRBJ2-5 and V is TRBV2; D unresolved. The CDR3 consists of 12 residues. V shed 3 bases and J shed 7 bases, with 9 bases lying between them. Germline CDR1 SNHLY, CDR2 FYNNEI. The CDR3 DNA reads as TGTGCCAGCAGTGAGAGTTCAGGGACCCAGTACTTC. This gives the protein CASSESSGTQYF.

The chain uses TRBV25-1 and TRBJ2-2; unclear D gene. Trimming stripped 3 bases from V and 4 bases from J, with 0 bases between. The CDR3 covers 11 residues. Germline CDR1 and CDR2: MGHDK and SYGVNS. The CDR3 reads CASSDTGELFF. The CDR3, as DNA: TGTGCCAGCAGTGACACCGGGGAGCTGTTTTTT.

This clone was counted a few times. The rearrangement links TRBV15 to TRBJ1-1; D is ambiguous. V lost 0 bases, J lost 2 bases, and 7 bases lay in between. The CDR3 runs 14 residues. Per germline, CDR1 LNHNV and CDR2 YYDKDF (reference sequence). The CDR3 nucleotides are TGTGCCACCAGCAGAGATAACTTTAACACTGAAGCTTTCTTT. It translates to CATSRDNFNTEAFF.

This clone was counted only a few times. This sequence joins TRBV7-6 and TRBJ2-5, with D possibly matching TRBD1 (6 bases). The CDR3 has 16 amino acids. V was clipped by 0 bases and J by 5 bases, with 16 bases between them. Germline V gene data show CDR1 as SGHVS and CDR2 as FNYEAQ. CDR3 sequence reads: CASSLALGRGRETQYF. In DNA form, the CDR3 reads TGTGCCAGCAGCTTAGCGCTCGGCAGGGGTAGGGAGACCCAGTACTTC.

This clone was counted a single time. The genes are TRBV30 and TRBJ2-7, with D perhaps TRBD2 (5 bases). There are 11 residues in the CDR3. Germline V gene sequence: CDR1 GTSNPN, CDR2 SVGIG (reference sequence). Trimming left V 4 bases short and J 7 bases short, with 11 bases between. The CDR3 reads CAWKREREQYF. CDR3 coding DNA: TGTGCCTGGAAAAGGGAGAGGGAGCAGTACTTC.

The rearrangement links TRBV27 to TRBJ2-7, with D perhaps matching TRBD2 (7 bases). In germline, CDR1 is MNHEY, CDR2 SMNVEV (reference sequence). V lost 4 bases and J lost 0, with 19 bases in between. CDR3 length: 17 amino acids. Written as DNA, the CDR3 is TGTGCCAGCAGTTCCGGCCCGCCAGGGGAGGGCTCCTACGAGCAGTACTTC. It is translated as CASSSGPPGEGSYEQYF.

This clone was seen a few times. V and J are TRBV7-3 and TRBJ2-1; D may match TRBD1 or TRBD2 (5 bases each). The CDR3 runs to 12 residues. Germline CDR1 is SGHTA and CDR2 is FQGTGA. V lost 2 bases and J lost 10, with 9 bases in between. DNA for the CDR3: TGTGCCAGCAGCTTAGAGAGGGACGAGCAGTTCTTC. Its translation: CASSLERDEQFF.

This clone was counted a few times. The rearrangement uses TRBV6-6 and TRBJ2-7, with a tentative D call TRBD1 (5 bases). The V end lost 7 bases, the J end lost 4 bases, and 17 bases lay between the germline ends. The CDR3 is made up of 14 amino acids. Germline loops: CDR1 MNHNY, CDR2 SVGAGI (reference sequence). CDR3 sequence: CASISALGRYEQYF. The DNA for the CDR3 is TGTGCCAGCATTTCCGCCCTGGGGCGTTACGAGCAGTACTTC.

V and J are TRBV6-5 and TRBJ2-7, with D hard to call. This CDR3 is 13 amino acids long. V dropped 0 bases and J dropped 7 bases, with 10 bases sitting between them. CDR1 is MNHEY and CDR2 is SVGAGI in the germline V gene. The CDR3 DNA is TGTGCCAGCAGTTACTCGACCTCTTTTGAGCAGTACTTC. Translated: CASSYSTSFEQYF.

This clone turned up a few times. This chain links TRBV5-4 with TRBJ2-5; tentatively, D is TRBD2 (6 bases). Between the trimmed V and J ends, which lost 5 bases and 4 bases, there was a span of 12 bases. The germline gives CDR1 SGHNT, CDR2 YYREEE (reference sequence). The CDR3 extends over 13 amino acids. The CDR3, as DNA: TGTGCCAGCAGTCCCGTCGGGGGAGAGACCCAGTACTTC. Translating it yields CASSPVGGETQYF.

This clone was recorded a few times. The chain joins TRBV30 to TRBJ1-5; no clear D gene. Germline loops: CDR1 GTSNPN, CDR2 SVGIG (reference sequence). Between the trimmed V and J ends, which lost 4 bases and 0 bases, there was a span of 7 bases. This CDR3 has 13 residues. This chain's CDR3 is CAWTLDSNQPQHF. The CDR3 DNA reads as TGTGCCTGGACACTGGATAGCAATCAGCCCCAGCATTTT.

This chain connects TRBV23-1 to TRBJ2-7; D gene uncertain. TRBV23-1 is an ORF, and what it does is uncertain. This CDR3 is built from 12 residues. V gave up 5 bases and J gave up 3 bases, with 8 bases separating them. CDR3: CASSSQRYEQYF. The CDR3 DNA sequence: TGCGCCAGCAGTTCGCAGCGCTACGAGCAGTACTTC.

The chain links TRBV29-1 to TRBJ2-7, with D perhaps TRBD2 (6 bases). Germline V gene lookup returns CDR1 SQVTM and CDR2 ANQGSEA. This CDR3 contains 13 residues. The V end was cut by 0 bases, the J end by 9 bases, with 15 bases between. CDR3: CSVEDMEGTAQYF. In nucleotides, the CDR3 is TGCAGCGTTGAAGATATGGAGGGTACGGCGCAGTACTTC.

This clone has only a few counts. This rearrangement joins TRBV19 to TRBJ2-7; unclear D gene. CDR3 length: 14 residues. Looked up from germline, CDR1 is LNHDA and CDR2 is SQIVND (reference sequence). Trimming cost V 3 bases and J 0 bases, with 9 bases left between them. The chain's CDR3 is CASSIERVSYEQYF. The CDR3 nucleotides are TGTGCCAGTAGTATTGAAAGGGTCTCCTACGAGCAGTACTTC.

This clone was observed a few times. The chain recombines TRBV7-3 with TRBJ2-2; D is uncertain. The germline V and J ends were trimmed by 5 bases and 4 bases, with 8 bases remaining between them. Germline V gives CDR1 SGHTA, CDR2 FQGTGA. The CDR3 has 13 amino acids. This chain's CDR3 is CASSPFSTGELFF. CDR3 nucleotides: TGTGCCAGCAGCCCTTTTAGCACCGGGGAGCTGTTTTTT.

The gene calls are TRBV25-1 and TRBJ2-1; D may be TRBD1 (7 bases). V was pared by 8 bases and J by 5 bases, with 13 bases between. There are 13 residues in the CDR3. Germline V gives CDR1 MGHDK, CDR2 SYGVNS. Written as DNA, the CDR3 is TGTGCCAGCGCGGGACAGACTCACAATGAGCAGTTCTTC. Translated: CASAGQTHNEQFF.

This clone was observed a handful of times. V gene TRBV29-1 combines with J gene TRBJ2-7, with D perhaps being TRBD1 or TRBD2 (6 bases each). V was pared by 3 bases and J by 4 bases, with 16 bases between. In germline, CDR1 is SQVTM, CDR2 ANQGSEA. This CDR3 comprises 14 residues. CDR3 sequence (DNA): TGCAGCGTTGACGGGGGCCGGGGCAAATACGAGCAGTACTTC. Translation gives CSVDGGRGKYEQYF.

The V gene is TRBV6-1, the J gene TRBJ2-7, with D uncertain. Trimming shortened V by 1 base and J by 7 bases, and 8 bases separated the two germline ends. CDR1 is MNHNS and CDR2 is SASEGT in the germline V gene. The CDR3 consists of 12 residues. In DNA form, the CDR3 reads TGTGCCAGCAGTGAAGTGGGAAGGGAGCAGTACTTC. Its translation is CASSEVGREQYF.

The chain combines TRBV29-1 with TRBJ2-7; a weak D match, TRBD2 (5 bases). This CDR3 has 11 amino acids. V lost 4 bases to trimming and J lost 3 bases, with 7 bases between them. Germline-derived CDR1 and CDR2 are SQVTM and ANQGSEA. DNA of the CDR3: TGCAGCGTTGGAGCGGACTACGAGCAGTACTTC. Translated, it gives CSVGADYEQYF.

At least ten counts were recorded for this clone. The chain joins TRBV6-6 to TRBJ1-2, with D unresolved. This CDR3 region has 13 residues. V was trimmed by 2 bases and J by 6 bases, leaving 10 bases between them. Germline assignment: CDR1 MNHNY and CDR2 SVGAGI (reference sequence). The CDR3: CASSYRTVDGYTF. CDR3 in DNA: TGTGCCAGCAGTTACCGCACCGTGGATGGCTACACCTTC.

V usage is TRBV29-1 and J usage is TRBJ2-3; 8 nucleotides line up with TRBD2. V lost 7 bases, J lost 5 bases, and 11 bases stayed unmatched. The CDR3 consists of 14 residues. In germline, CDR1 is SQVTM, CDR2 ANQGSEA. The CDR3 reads CSAPGGGREDTQYF. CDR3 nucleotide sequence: TGCAGCGCCCCCGGGGGGGGCCGGGAAGATACGCAGTATTTT.

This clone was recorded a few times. The DNA for the CDR3 is TGCAGCGTTCAAGGAACCCTTCTGGAGACCCAGTACTTC. Amino acid sequence: CSVQGTLLETQYF. The J gene is TRBJ2-5, the V gene TRBV29-1; D gene uncertain. Trimming took off 5 bases at V and 5 bases at J, with 15 bases between the two ends. Germline V gene sequence: CDR1 SQVTM, CDR2 ANQGSEA. The CDR3 loop spans 13 amino acids.

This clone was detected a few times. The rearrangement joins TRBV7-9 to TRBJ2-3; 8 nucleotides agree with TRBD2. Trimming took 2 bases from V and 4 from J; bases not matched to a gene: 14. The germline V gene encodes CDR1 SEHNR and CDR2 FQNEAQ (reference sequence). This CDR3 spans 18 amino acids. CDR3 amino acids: CASSLTPLRTSFADTQYF. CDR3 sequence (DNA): TGTGCCAGCAGCTTAACCCCGCTCCGGACTAGCTTCGCAGATACGCAGTATTTT.

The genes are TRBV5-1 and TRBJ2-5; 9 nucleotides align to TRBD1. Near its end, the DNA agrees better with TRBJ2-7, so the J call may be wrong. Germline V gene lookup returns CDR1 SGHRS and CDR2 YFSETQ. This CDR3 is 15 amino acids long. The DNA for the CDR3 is TGCGCCAGCAGCCATACCGGGACAGGGTTGTACGAGCAGTACTTC. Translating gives CASSHTGTGLYEQYF.

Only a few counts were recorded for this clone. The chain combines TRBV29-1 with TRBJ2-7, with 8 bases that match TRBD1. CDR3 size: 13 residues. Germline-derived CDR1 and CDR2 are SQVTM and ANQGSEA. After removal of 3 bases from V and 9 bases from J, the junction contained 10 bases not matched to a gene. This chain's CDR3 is CSVEGQGARGQYF. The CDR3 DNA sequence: TGCAGCGTTGAGGGGCAGGGGGCGCGTGGGCAGTACTTC.